Listed below are T cell receptor beta chains from one sample, sequenced in a study of cytomegalovirus exposure and HLA in healthy donors. Sequencing was performed with immunoSEQ multiplex PCR; in TCRdb, only in-frame clones are kept and a portion is missing. The sample contains about 100,000 clones, 60% to 85% of which appear only once. The sample comprised PBMCs. The receptors stem from a female donor in good health and CMV-seropositive. Each CDR3 is given with its conserved first and last residue. A D gene is named only where the DNA matches it firmly. Not every row has a clone size; where given, it reads once, few, many or a size class.

abundance,v_gene,len,j_gene,d_gene,CDR3aa,CDR3nt
.,TRBV4-1,13,TRBJ2-1,TRBD1,CASQGQGWNEQFF,TGCGCCAGCCAGGGACAGGGATGGAATGAGCAGTTCTTC
.,TRBV28,18,TRBJ1-5,TRBD1,CASSARDRGFFSNQPQHF,TGTGCCAGCAGTGCCCGGGACAGGGGGTTTTTCAGCAATCAGCCCCAGCATTTT
.,TRBV28,13,TRBJ2-7,TRBD1,CASRKTGRYEQYF,TGTGCCAGCCGAAAGACAGGGCGCTACGAGCAGTACTTC
.,TRBV7-8,13,TRBJ1-2,.,CASSSQGPAGYTF,TGTGCCAGCAGCTCCCAGGGGCCCGCTGGCTACACCTTC
.,TRBV6-6,11,TRBJ2-7,.,CASSSGILRYF,TGTGCCAGCAGCTCAGGGATACTACGGTACTTC
.,TRBV10-3,16,TRBJ2-1,.,CAISARDGIGGNEQFF,TGTGCCATCAGTGCAAGGGACGGCATAGGGGGCAATGAGCAGTTCTTC
few,TRBV19,15,TRBJ1-4,.,CASSIGGQLNEKLFF,TGTGCCAGTAGTATAGGAGGACAGCTGAATGAAAAACTGTTTTTT
.,TRBV29-1,12,TRBJ2-7,TRBD1,CSSGTGQGEQYF,TGCAGCTCGGGGACAGGTCAAGGCGAGCAGTACTTC
.,TRBV28,18,TRBJ2-1,TRBD1,CASSTRLKINRGFNEQFF,TGTGCCAGCAGTACCCGTCTCAAAATTAACAGGGGTTTTAATGAGCAGTTCTTC
.,TRBV5-4,17,TRBJ2-7,TRBD1,CASSYKQGARVHYEQYF,TGTGCCAGCAGCTATAAACAGGGGGCGAGGGTCCACTACGAGCAGTACTTC
.,TRBV28,14,TRBJ1-5,.,CASSPERGYQPQHF,TGTGCCAGCAGTCCCGAGCGGGGGTATCAGCCCCAGCATTTT
.,TRBV7-2,19,TRBJ2-2,.,CASSLRRTIQRFNTGELFF,TGTGCCAGCAGCTTAAGGCGGACTATACAACGCTTTAACACCGGGGAGCTGTTTTTT
.,TRBV30,14,TRBJ2-1,.,CAWSVGGTDNEQFF,TGTGCCTGGAGTGTGGGGGGTACGGACAATGAGCAGTTCTTC
.,TRBV4-1,17,TRBJ2-4,TRBD2,CASSQDGREAGKNIQYF,TGCGCCAGCAGCCAAGACGGGCGGGAGGCGGGCAAAAACATTCAGTACTTC
.,TRBV18,16,TRBJ1-3,.,CASSPPPGGRGNTIYF,TGTGCCAGCTCACCACCCCCCGGAGGCCGGGGAAACACCATATATTTT
.,TRBV4-1,18,TRBJ2-1,TRBD2,CASSQETHSGSRYNEQFF,TGCGCCAGCAGCCAAGAAACCCATAGCGGGAGTCGTTACAATGAGCAGTTCTTC
.,TRBV2,15,TRBJ2-2,TRBD2,CASTRRTSDTGELFF,TGTGCCAGCACCCGTAGGACTAGCGACACCGGGGAGCTGTTTTTT
.,TRBV28,13,TRBJ2-1,.,CASSGPVRNEQFF,TGTGCCAGTTCAGGGCCCGTACGCAATGAGCAGTTCTTC
few,TRBV29-1,13,TRBJ2-2,.,CSGTRGGTGELFF,TGCAGCGGGACCAGAGGGGGCACCGGGGAGCTGTTTTTT
.,TRBV29-1,14,TRBJ2-1,TRBD2,CSGGLAGGPNEQFF,TGCAGCGGAGGACTAGCGGGAGGGCCCAATGAGCAGTTCTTC
.,TRBV18,14,TRBJ1-4,.,CASSPSGVREKLFF,TGTGCCAGCTCACCGTCCGGGGTGCGCGAAAAACTGTTTTTT
few,TRBV27,13,TRBJ1-2,.,CASSFGRAYGYTF,TGTGCCAGCAGTTTTGGCAGGGCTTATGGCTACACCTTC
.,TRBV2,15,TRBJ2-6,TRBD1,CAGATGGFGANVLTF,TGTGCCGGCGCCACAGGGGGGTTTGGGGCCAACGTCCTGACTTTC
.,TRBV28,14,TRBJ2-7,TRBD1,CASTDRDRVNEQYF,TGTGCCAGCACCGACAGGGACAGGGTCAACGAGCAGTACTTC
.,TRBV18,18,TRBJ2-2,TRBD2,CASSPKGAGRSNTGELFF,TGTGCCAGCTCACCAAAGGGAGCGGGGCGTTCGAACACCGGGGAGCTGTTTTTT
.,TRBV19,13,TRBJ2-3,.,CASSMFTADTQYF,TGTGCCAGTAGTATGTTCACGGCAGATACGCAGTATTTT
.,TRBV9,17,TRBJ2-2,TRBD2,CASSVAPSGRVTGELFF,TGTGCCAGCAGCGTAGCGCCTAGCGGGAGAGTCACCGGGGAGCTGTTTTTT
few,TRBV18,14,TRBJ1-1,TRBD1,CASSPVRGVTEAFF,TGTGCCAGCTCACCAGTCAGGGGGGTCACTGAAGCTTTCTTT
.,TRBV19,14,TRBJ2-2,.,CASSQNRAGGELFF,TGTGCCAGTAGTCAGAACAGGGCCGGCGGGGAGCTGTTTTTT
.,TRBV9,15,TRBJ2-5,TRBD2,CASSVGGGSRETQYF,TGTGCCAGCAGCGTAGGCGGGGGGTCTAGGGAGACCCAGTACTTC
few,TRBV27,13,TRBJ2-7,.,CASSLFRGNEQYF,TGTGCCAGCAGTTTATTCAGGGGCAACGAGCAGTACTTC
.,TRBV2,11,TRBJ2-5,.,CASSVVATQYF,TGTGCCAGCAGTGTAGTCGCGACCCAGTACTTC
.,TRBV5-1,15,TRBJ2-3,TRBD1,CASSSTGGAPDTQYF,TGCGCCAGCAGCTCGACAGGGGGCGCCCCAGATACGCAGTATTTT
.,TRBV10-1,14,TRBJ1-4,.,CASSAHHGSEKLFF,TGCGCCAGCAGTGCCCACCACGGTTCTGAAAAACTGTTTTTT
.,TRBV6-5,13,TRBJ2-2,.,CASSYSGGGELFF,TGTGCCAGCAGTTACTCGGGGGGCGGGGAGCTGTTTTTT
once,TRBV7-2,15,TRBJ2-3,.,CASSLDSSSTDTQYF,TGTGCCAGCAGCTTGGACAGCTCTAGCACAGATACGCAGTATTTT
.,TRBV7-2,15,TRBJ1-2,.,CASSLGGASAYGYTF,TGTGCCAGCAGCTTAGGGGGAGCTTCCGCCTATGGCTACACCTTC
few,TRBV15,15,TRBJ2-1,TRBD1,CATSKDRIGSGEQFF,TGTGCCACCAGCAAGGACAGGATTGGGTCTGGTGAGCAGTTCTTC
few,TRBV2,13,TRBJ2-5,.,CASNLGQGETQYF,TGTGCCAGCAATCTAGGGCAGGGCGAGACCCAGTACTTC
.,TRBV5-1,15,TRBJ1-2,.,CASSLVGGLDYGYTF,TGCGCCAGCAGCTTGGTGGGGGGGTTGGACTATGGCTACACCTTC